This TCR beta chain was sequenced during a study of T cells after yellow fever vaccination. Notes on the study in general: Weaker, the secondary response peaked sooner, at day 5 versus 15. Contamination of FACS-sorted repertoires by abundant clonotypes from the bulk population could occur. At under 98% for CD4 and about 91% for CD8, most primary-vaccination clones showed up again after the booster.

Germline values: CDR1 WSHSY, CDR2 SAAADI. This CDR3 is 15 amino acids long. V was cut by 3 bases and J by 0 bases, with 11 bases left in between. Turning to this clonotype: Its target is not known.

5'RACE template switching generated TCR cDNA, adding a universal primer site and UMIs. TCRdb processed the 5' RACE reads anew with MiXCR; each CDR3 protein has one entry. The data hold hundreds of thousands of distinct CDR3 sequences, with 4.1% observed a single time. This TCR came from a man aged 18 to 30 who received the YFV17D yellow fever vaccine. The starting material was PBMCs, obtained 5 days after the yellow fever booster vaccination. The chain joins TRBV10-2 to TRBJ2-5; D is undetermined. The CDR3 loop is CASSDPFSYQETQYF. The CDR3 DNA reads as TGCGCCAGCAGTGACCCCTTTAGCTACCAAGAGACCCAGTACTTC.